The rows below give T cell receptor beta chains drawn from one sample of a study of early T cells in non-severe SARS-CoV-2 infection. TCRdb independently ran MiXCR on the 5' RACE reads; one entry per CDR3 protein. Seen here are 85,000 to 100,000 distinct CDR3 sequences, approximately 11% observed once, and the top ten hold approximately 4.7%. The sample in question was whole blood, obtained at baseline. The receptors originated from an adult who was a healthcare worker with PCR-confirmed SARS-CoV-2 infection or an uninfected control (not recorded which). Each CDR3 is given without its conserved first and last residue.

v_gene	j_gene	CDR3aa
TRBV20-1	TRBJ1-1	SAPSGGGMNTEAF
TRBV7-6	TRBJ2-5	ASSPGWARETQY
TRBV20-1	TRBJ1-6	SARGVLNSPLH
TRBV7-2	TRBJ2-5	ASSLLGRQETQY
TRBV20-1	TRBJ1-2	SARDQPGANYGYT
TRBV12-5	TRBJ1-5	ASGLGGRQPQH
TRBV18	TRBJ2-3	ASSQQDTDTQY
TRBV5-4	TRBJ2-7	ASSYRAGLNYEQY
TRBV13	TRBJ2-7	ASSFSGGRWEQY
TRBV6-1	TRBJ2-3	ASSETATDPDTQY
TRBV5-8	TRBJ1-4	ASRPGQGRAYEKLF
TRBV2	TRBJ2-7	ASSEISNEQY
TRBV7-2	TRBJ2-7	ASSHQQGRYEQY
TRBV20-1	TRBJ2-2	SASEAQSGNTGELF
TRBV11-3	TRBJ2-1	ASSPRDRGHNEQF
TRBV7-9	TRBJ2-7	ASSFSRTIGEQY
TRBV6-6	TRBJ2-7	ASSYSTGRGDEQY
TRBV5-1	TRBJ2-3	ASSLGSGGYTDTQY
TRBV19	TRBJ2-7	ASSNSFSYEQY
TRBV6-2/TRBV6-3	TRBJ2-7	ASSYSYRVGEQY
TRBV5-4	TRBJ2-1	ASSFPPLAGGHEQF
TRBV3-1	TRBJ1-2	ASSPSRGRLYGYT
TRBV20-1	TRBJ2-1	SARLGLAATYNEQF
TRBV7-9	TRBJ2-1	ASSKWEANEQF
TRBV6-2/TRBV6-3	TRBJ1-2	ASRQGQGNYGYT
TRBV30	TRBJ2-7	AWSTITGSIN
TRBV6-5	TRBJ2-1	ASSLGPRGSRQYNEQF
TRBV7-9	TRBJ1-3	ASSLDPSGNTIY
TRBV19	TRBJ1-2	ASSSTGYGYT
TRBV6-2/TRBV6-3	TRBJ1-5	ASSQTGSNQPQH
TRBV4-3	TRBJ1-1	ASSQDLRRGTEAF
TRBV7-9	TRBJ1-5	ASSLAVGQGERQPQH
TRBV19	TRBJ2-3	ASSLGPPDTQY
TRBV3-1	TRBJ2-1	ASSQEQGWNEQF
TRBV7-2	TRBJ2-3	ASVTSGRPDTQY
TRBV5-6	TRBJ2-1	ASSLGLARNEQF